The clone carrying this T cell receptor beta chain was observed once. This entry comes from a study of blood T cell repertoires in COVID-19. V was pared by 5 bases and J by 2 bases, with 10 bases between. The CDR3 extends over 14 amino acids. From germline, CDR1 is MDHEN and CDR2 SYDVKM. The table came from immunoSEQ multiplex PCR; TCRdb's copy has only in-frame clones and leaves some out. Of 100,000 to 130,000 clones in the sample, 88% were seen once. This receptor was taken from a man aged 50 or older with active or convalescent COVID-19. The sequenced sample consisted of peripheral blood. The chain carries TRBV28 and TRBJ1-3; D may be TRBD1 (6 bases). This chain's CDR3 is CASSIQGAGNTIYF. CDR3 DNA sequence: TGTGCCAGCAGTATACAGGGAGCTGGAAACACCATATATTTT.